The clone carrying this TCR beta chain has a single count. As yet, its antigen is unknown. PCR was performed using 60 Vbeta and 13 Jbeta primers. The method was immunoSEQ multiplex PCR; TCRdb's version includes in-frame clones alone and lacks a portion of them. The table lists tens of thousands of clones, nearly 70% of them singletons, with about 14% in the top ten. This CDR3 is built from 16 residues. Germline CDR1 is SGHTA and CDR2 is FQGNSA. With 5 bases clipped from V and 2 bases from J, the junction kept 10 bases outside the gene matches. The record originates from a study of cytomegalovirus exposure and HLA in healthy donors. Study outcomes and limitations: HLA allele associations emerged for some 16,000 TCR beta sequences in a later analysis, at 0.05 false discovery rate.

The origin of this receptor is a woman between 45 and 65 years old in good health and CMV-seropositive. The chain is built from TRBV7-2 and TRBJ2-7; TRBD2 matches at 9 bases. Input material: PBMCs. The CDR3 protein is CASSHLLGGRAYEQYF. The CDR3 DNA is TGTGCCAGCAGCCACCTTCTAGGCGGGAGGGCCTACGAGCAGTACTTC.